This TCR beta chain was sequenced during a study of blood T cell repertoires in COVID-19. About the study: COVID-19 samples, acute and convalescent, were from the United States, Italy and Spain. PBMCs, B-cell-depleted T cells, or T cells were the source of the cDNA or gDNA that made up the material.

How the authors handled the data: Amplified reference gene primers provided the basis for estimating nucleated cell counts. Data came from immunoSEQ multiplex PCR; TCRdb stores just in-frame clones and leaves some out. V, J and clone size reflect that table, while D and trimming were determined from the DNA. The table has roughly 190,000 clones, around 83% seen once. V lost 6 bases to trimming and J lost 2 bases, with 12 bases between them. This CDR3 spans 14 amino acids. Germline CDR1 and CDR2: LNHDA and SQIVND (reference sequence). The sequence was obtained from an older woman with acute or convalescent COVID-19. Sample: peripheral blood. The rearrangement joins TRBV19 to TRBJ2-3; tentatively, D is TRBD1 (6 bases). CDR3 sequence: CASRLDRLTDTQYF. DNA of the CDR3: TGTGCCAGTAGACTGGACAGACTCACAGATACGCAGTATTTT. The full variable domain, its missing parts supplied by reference TRBV19 and TRBJ2-3, is DGGITQSPKYLFRKEGQNVTLSCEQNLNHDAMYWYRQDPGQGLRLIYYSQIVNDFQKGDIAEGYSVSREKKESFPLTVTSAQKNPTAFYLCASRLDRLTDTQYFGPGTRLTVL.